The 28 T cell receptor beta chains reported below all come from one sample, sequenced in a study of control samples from healthy donors and cancer patients. Some clones are missing from TCRdb's copy, which holds only in-frame ones; the method was immunoSEQ multiplex PCR. The repertoire holds 100,000 or so clones, with roughly 90% as singletons. The sequencing sample was made of blood. The receptors come from a man aged 25 to 40 in good health.

The rearrangement joins TRBV14 to TRBJ2-5; TRBD1 matches at 7 bases. The germline CDR1 and CDR2 sequences are SGHDN and FVKESK. The V and J ends lost 5 bases and 4 bases, in that order; junction bases with no gene match: 1. The CDR3 is 12 residues long. DNA for the CDR3: TGTGCCAGCAGCTACAGGGGAGAGACCCAGTACTTC. The encoded protein is CASSYRGETQYF.

This clone showed up just once. This rearrangement joins TRBV7-8 to TRBJ1-4, with a tentative D call TRBD1 (5 bases). Germline loops: CDR1 SGHVS, CDR2 FQNEAQ. The CDR3 length is 14 residues. The V end lost 3 bases, the J end lost 8 bases, and 13 bases lay between the germline ends. The CDR3 DNA reads as TGTGCCAGCAGCTTTGGTAGGGGTGGCGAAAAACTGTTTTTT. This encodes CASSFGRGGEKLFF.

The chain carries TRBV6-5 and TRBJ2-3; a possible D gene is TRBD1 (6 bases). The CDR3 has 16 residues. Trimming removed 6 bases at V and 2 bases at J, with 18 bases between. Germline loops: CDR1 MNHEY, CDR2 SVGAGI. CDR3 bases: TGTGCCAGCAGATACAGTGTGCAGGGGACCACAGATACGCAGTATTTT. Its protein is CASRYSVQGTTDTQYF.

V and J are TRBV19 and TRBJ2-3; 9 nucleotides align to TRBD2. The CDR3 extends over 14 amino acids. From germline, CDR1 is LNHDA and CDR2 SQIVND (reference sequence). Trimming took 7 bases from V and 1 from J; bases not matched to a gene: 3. CDR3 DNA sequence: TGTGCCAGTACCGAGCGGGGGGGCACAGATACGCAGTATTTT. It specifies CASTERGGTDTQYF.

The chain combines TRBV11-1 with TRBJ2-7, with D perhaps matching TRBD1 (6 bases). The CDR3 is made up of 14 amino acids. CDR1 is SGHAT and CDR2 is FQDESV in the germline V gene (reference sequence). With 5 bases removed from V and 2 bases from J, the gap between germline ends came to 13 bases. CDR3 sequence (DNA): TGTGCCAGCAGCGGGACAAGGGCGGCCTACGAGCAGTACTTC. This gives the protein CASSGTRAAYEQYF.

The chain uses TRBV19 and TRBJ1-1; D is unclear. V dropped 1 base and J dropped 2 bases, with 8 bases sitting between them. The length of the CDR3 is 14 residues. Germline assignment: CDR1 LNHDA and CDR2 SQIVND (reference sequence). The CDR3 here is CASSIGPTNTEAFF. The CDR3 bases are TGTGCCAGTAGTATAGGACCAACCAACACTGAAGCTTTCTTT.

This chain joins TRBV10-3 and TRBJ2-3; TRBD2 matches 8 bases. In germline, CDR1 is ENHRY, CDR2 SYGVKD. V shed 9 bases, J shed 0 bases, and the junction held 11 bases outside the gene matches. CDR3 length equals 16 residues. The CDR3 bases are TGTGCCATTAGGGGCGGCTTAGCGGGGAGCACAGATACGCAGTATTTT. Residues: CAIRGGLAGSTDTQYF.

This clone occurred once. The CDR3 bases are TGTGCCAGCAGTGCCGGGACAGGGGACTATGGCTACACCTTC. This translates into CASSAGTGDYGYTF. The V call is TRBV6-6, the J call TRBJ1-2; TRBD1 aligns across 10 bases. CDR3 length: 14 residues. The junction had 3 bases not matched to a gene; V was cut back by 5 bases and J by 3 bases. CDR1 and CDR2 (germline): MNHNY, SVGAGI (reference sequence).

The rearrangement joins TRBV6-5 to TRBJ2-2; D gene uncertain. Germline V CDR1 and CDR2: MNHEY, SVGAGI. CDR3 length: 12 residues. V lost 4 bases, J lost 2 bases, and 2 bases lay in between. CDR3 sequence (DNA): TGTGCCAGCAGTTTAAACACCGGGGAGCTGTTTTTT. It encodes CASSLNTGELFF.

V and J are TRBV5-6 and TRBJ1-2; D remains ambiguous. The CDR3 has 15 residues. Germline CDR1 SGHDT, CDR2 YYEEEE. V was shortened by 4 bases and J by 4 bases, with 17 bases between the two germline ends. The CDR3 DNA sequence: TGTGCCAGCAGCCCAGTCTCATCTAGGAGCTATGGCTACACCTTC. Protein: CASSPVSSRSYGYTF. Variable domain in full (rest from reference TRBV5-6 and TRBJ1-2): DAGVTQSPTHLIKTRGQQVTLRCSPKSGHDTVSWYQQALGQGPQFIFQYYEEEERQRGNFPDRFSGHQFPNYSSELNVNALLLGDSALYLCASSPVSSRSYGYTFGSGTRLTVV.

The chain uses TRBV6-1 and TRBJ1-5; D ambiguous. CDR1 MNHNS and CDR2 SASEGT come from the germline V gene. The CDR3 extends over 17 amino acids. V lost 0 bases and J 6 bases, leaving 18 bases between the germline ends. The CDR3 sequence is CASSEAPVWSSGQPQHF. In DNA, the CDR3 is TGTGCCAGCAGTGAAGCGCCGGTCTGGTCCAGCGGTCAGCCCCAGCATTTT.

The rearrangement joins TRBV14 to TRBJ1-3; D call uncertain. The CDR3 is 15 residues long. Trimming left V 3 bases short and J 8 bases short, with 17 bases between. Germline V gene sequence: CDR1 SGHDN, CDR2 FVKESK. As DNA, the CDR3 is TGTGCCAGCAGCCAGAGAATCTGGGGTTTGGACACCATATATTTT. It yields the protein CASSQRIWGLDTIYF.

This chain uses TRBV4-1 with TRBJ2-4; no definite D call. In germline, CDR1 is MGHRA, CDR2 YSYEKL. The CDR3 sequence is 14 residues long. V was cut by 1 base and J by 0 bases, with 4 bases left in between. CDR3 region: CASSQGTAKNIQYF. DNA of the CDR3: TGCGCCAGCAGCCAAGGGACAGCCAAAAACATTCAGTACTTC.

This chain uses TRBV5-1 with TRBJ2-1; perhaps TRBD1 as D (5 bases). V dropped 4 bases and J dropped 4 bases, with 9 bases sitting between them. This CDR3 has 13 amino acids. Germline assignment: CDR1 SGHRS and CDR2 YFSETQ. CDR3 sequence reads: CASSPDSYNEQFF. The CDR3 DNA sequence: TGCGCCAGCAGCCCCGACAGTTACAATGAGCAGTTCTTC.

This clone was recorded once. This chain uses TRBV2 with TRBJ2-1, with 8 bases fitting TRBD2. CDR3 length equals 16 residues. V dropped 4 bases and J dropped 8; count of bases not matched to a gene: 13. CDR1 is SNHLY and CDR2 is FYNNEI in the germline V gene. CDR3 protein: CASSGSAGDFQYEQFF. The CDR3 DNA sequence: TGTGCCAGCAGTGGCTCAGCGGGAGATTTTCAGTATGAGCAGTTCTTC.

This chain links TRBV5-5 with TRBJ2-5; D gene uncertain. The germline V gene has CDR1 SGHKS and CDR2 YYEKEE (reference sequence). The CDR3 extends over 13 amino acids. Trimming took 0 bases from V and 4 from J, leaving 7 bases between them. The CDR3 sequence is CASSLGRRETQYF. Here the CDR3 DNA reads TGTGCCAGCAGCTTGGGGCGTCGAGAGACCCAGTACTTC.

The rearrangement joins TRBV4-1 to TRBJ2-1, with D possibly matching TRBD1 (5 bases). Per the germline V gene, CDR1 is MGHRA and CDR2 is YSYEKL. Trimming took off 3 bases at V and 7 bases at J, with 13 bases between the two ends. This CDR3 spans 14 amino acids. CDR3 coding DNA: TGCGCCAGCAGCCAGGGGCGCGGCCCGAATGAGCAGTTCTTC. Translating gives CASSQGRGPNEQFF.

The rearrangement links TRBV27 to TRBJ2-3; 12 bases fit TRBD2. CDR3 length: 17 amino acids. V was pared by 4 bases and J by 2 bases, with 7 bases of the junction left unmatched. Germline V gene data show CDR1 as MNHEY and CDR2 as SMNVEV (reference sequence). CDR3 sequence (DNA): TGTGCCAGCAGTTCCCCAGGACTAGCGGGACTCACAGATACGCAGTATTTT. Its translation: CASSSPGLAGLTDTQYF.

The chain has TRBV7-2 and TRBJ1-1; no definite D call. Trimming pared 1 base from V and 8 bases from J, leaving 11 bases between. The CDR3 has 13 residues. Germline loops: CDR1 SGHTA, CDR2 FQGNSA. The CDR3 bases are TGTGCCAGCAGCTTAGTAATCGGGGAGGAAGCTTTCTTT. It encodes CASSLVIGEEAFF. Using reference TRBV7-2 and TRBJ1-1 for the parts outside the CDR3, the full variable domain is GAGVSQSPSNKVTEKGKDVELRCDPISGHTALYWYRQSLGQGLEFLIYFQGNSAPDKSGLPSDRFSAERTGGSVSTLTIQRTQQEDSAVYLCASSLVIGEEAFFGQGTRLTVV.

The genes are TRBV20-1 and TRBJ2-5; no clear D gene. The V end lost 0 bases, the J end lost 3 bases, and 2 bases lay between the germline ends. CDR3 length: 11 amino acids. CDR1 and CDR2 from the germline V gene are DFQATT and SNEGSKA (reference sequence). CDR3 residues: CSARDKETQYF. Here the CDR3 DNA reads TGCAGTGCTAGAGATAAAGAGACCCAGTACTTC.

The gene calls are TRBV2 and TRBJ2-1, with a weak D call TRBD2 (5 bases). Germline V CDR1 and CDR2: SNHLY, FYNNEI. This CDR3 spans 14 amino acids. Trimming stripped 9 bases from V and 5 bases from J, with 17 bases between. The CDR3 loop is CARQTVRVHNEQFF. CDR3 DNA sequence: TGTGCCAGACAAACAGTGAGGGTCCACAATGAGCAGTTCTTC.

The chain has TRBV7-8 and TRBJ1-2; D call uncertain. Per germline, CDR1 SGHVS and CDR2 FQNEAQ. CDR3 length: 12 residues. Deletions cut 2 bases from V and 1 base from J, with 2 bases between. The CDR3: CASSLYNYGYTF. CDR3 in DNA: TGTGCCAGCAGCTTATATAACTATGGCTACACCTTC. Drawing the rest from reference TRBV7-8 and TRBJ1-2, the complete variable domain is GAGVSQSPRYKVAKRGQDVALRCDPISGHVSLFWYQQALGQGPEFLTYFQNEAQLDKSGLPSDRFFAERPEGSVSTLKIQRTQQEDSAVYLCASSLYNYGYTFGSGTRLTVV.

The chain joins TRBV4-2 to TRBJ2-3; the match to TRBD2 covers 9 bases. The CDR3 contains 16 residues. In germline, CDR1 is LGHNA, CDR2 YNFKEQ. Trimming took 1 base from V and 14 from J; bases not matched to a gene: 16. CDR3 residues: CASSQVDGNQGLALYF. The CDR3 bases are TGTGCCAGCAGCCAAGTAGACGGGAACCAGGGACTAGCACTGTATTTT.

This chain links TRBV6-2 or TRBV6-3 with TRBJ2-1, with D unresolved. V was cut by 2 bases and J by 3 bases, with 5 bases left in between. The CDR3 is made up of 13 amino acids. CDR1 MNHEY and CDR2 SVGEGT come from the germline V gene. CDR3 sequence: CASSYASYNEQFF. In DNA form, the CDR3 reads TGTGCCAGCAGTTACGCGAGCTACAATGAGCAGTTCTTC.

The genes are TRBV18 and TRBJ1-5, with no clear D. In germline, CDR1 is KGHSH, CDR2 LQKENI. V was cut by 2 bases and J by 1 base, with 6 bases left in between. CDR3 length: 14 amino acids. DNA for the CDR3: TGTGCCAGCTCACCAGGGCAGAGCAATCAGCCCCAGCATTTT. As protein: CASSPGQSNQPQHF.

This clone showed up just once. J is TRBJ2-5 and V is TRBV6-1; the match to TRBD2 covers 8 bases. The CDR3 runs to 14 residues. The V segment lost 1 base and the J segment 6 bases; nucleotides outside the gene matches: 4. CDR1 and CDR2 from the germline V gene are MNHNS and SASEGT. The CDR3 DNA sequence: TGTGCCAGCAGTGAAGGGACTAGCAGAAAGACCCAGTACTTC. Translated: CASSEGTSRKTQYF.

This clone was recorded once. The chain recombines TRBV11-2 with TRBJ2-2, with D tentatively TRBD2 (5 bases). V lost 3 bases and J lost 0, with 11 bases in between. The CDR3 extends over 16 amino acids. Germline V gene data show CDR1 as SGHAT and CDR2 as FQNNGV. CDR3 in DNA: TGTGCCAGCAGCTTCGGCAGCGGCGCGAACACCGGGGAGCTGTTTTTT. Its protein product is CASSFGSGANTGELFF.

This chain uses TRBV28 with TRBJ2-5, with 9 bases lining up with TRBD1. Germline values: CDR1 MDHEN, CDR2 SYDVKM. The CDR3 has 15 amino acids. J lost 5 bases, V lost 4 bases, and 8 bases had no gene match. CDR3 sequence reads: CASSSPGQGRETQYF. In DNA form, the CDR3 reads TGTGCCAGCAGTTCGCCCGGACAGGGGCGGGAGACCCAGTACTTC.